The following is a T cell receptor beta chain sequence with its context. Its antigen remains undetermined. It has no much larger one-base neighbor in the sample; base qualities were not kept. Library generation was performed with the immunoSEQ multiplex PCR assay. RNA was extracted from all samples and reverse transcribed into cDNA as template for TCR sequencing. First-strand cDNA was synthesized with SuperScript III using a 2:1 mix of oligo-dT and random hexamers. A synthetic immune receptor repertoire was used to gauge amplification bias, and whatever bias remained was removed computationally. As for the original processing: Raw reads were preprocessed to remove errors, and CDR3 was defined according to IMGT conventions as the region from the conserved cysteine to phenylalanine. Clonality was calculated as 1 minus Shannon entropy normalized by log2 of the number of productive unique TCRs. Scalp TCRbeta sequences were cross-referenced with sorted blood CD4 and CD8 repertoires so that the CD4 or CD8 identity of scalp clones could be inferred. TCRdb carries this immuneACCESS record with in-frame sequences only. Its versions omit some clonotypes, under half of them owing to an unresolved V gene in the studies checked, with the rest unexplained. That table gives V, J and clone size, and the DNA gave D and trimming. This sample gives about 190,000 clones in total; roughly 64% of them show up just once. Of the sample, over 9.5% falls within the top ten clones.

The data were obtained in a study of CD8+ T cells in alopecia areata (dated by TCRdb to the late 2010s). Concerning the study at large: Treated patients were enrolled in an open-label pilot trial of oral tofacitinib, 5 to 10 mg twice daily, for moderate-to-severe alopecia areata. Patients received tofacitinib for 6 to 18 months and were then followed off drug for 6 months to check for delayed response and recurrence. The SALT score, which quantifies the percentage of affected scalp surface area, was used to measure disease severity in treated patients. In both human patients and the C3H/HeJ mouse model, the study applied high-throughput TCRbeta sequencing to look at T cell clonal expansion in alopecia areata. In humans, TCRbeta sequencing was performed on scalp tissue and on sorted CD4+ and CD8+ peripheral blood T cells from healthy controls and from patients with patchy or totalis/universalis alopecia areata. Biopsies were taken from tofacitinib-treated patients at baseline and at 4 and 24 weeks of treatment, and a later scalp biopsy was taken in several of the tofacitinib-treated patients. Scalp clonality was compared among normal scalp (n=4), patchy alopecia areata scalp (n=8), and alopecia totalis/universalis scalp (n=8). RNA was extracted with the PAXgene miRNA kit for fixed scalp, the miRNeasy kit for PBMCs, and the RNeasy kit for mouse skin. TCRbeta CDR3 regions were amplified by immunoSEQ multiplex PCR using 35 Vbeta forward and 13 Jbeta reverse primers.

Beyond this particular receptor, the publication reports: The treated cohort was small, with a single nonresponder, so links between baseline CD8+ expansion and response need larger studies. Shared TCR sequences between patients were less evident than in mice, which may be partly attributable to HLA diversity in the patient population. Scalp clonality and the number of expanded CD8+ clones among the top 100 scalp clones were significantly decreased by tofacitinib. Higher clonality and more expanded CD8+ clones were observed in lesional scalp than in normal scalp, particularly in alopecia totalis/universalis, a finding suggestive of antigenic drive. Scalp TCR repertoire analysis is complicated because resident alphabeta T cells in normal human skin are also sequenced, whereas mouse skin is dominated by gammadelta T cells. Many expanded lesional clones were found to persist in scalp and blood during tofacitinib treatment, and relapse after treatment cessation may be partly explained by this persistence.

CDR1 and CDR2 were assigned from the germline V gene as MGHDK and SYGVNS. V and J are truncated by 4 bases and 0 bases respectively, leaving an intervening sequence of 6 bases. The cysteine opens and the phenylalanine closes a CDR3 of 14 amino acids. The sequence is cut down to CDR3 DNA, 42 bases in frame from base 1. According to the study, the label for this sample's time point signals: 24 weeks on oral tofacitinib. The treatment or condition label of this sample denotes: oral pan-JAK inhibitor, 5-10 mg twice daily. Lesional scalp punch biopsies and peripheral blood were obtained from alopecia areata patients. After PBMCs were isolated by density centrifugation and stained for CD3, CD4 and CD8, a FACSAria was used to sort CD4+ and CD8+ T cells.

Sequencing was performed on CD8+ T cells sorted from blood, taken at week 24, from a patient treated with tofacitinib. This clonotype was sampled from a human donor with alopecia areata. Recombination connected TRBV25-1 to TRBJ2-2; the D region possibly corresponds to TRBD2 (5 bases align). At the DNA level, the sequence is TGTGCCAGCAGTGTCGGGACGAACACCGGGGAGCTGTTTTTT. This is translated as CASSVGTNTGELFF.